The clone carrying this T cell receptor (beta chain) was picked up a small number of times. Its antigen is as yet unknown. RNA extraction and reverse transcription yielded cDNA as sequencing template. The method was immunoSEQ multiplex PCR; TCRdb's version includes in-frame clones alone and lacks a portion of them. Among some 200,000 clones listed, just over 55% were seen once. PBMC-derived CD4+ and CD8+ T cells were sorted. The sample belongs to a study of CD8+ T cells in alopecia areata. V was shortened by 3 bases and J by 7 bases, with 21 bases between the two germline ends. This CDR3 contains 15 residues. In germline, CDR1 is SQVTM, CDR2 ANQGSEA. Findings of the study overall: The study also sequences resident alphabeta T cells of normal skin in scalp samples. In lesional scalp, particularly from alopecia totalis/universalis, clonality was higher than in normal scalp. It was less clear whether patients shared TCRs than it was in mice, possibly because of HLA.

Sequencing was done on a sample of CD8+ T cells sorted from blood. The J gene is TRBJ1-2, the V gene TRBV29-1; possible D gene TRBD1, 5 bases. The origin of this receptor is a human donor in good health. CDR3 residues: CSVDTRGGSGSGYTF. In DNA form, the CDR3 reads TGCAGCGTTGACACCCGCGGGGGGTCGGGAAGTGGCTACACCTTC.